This TCR beta chain was found in a study of cytomegalovirus exposure and HLA in healthy donors. Study-wide points: Most TCR sequences proved rare, with some public TCRs found in many donors. The classifier was said to identify cytomegalovirus status with high specificity and sensitivity. The study put 150 or so TCR beta chains on its list as cytomegalovirus-associated. As a later analysis revealed, the rate of TCR association differed by HLA locus, with DRB1 most and HLA-C fewest.

On this clone: The antigen is undetermined.

PCR involved 60 Vbeta and 13 Jbeta primers. Here immunoSEQ multiplex PCR was the method, and the copy in TCRdb shows in-frame clones only, minus some. The repertoire shows tens of thousands of clones; the top ten hold 2.1%. CDR3 size: 14 residues. V was clipped by 2 bases and J by 8 bases, with 12 bases between them. The germline V gene has CDR1 MNHNS and CDR2 SASEGT. This receptor was taken from a woman under 30 in good health and CMV-seronegative. V gene TRBV6-1 combines with J gene TRBJ1-4, with D possibly TRBD1 on 6 matching bases. The sequenced sample was PBMCs. The CDR3 sequence is CASSEIGGGEKLFF. As DNA, the CDR3 is TGTGCCAGCAGTGAAATAGGGGGAGGGGAAAAACTGTTTTTT.